The clone carrying this TCR beta chain appeared a single time. This entry is derived from a study of patients and donors after allogeneic stem cell transplantation. Trimming took 0 bases from V and 4 from J, leaving 12 bases between them. The CDR3 covers 15 residues. CDR1 and CDR2 (germline): LGHNA, YSLEER. TCRdb processed the RT-PCR reads anew with MiXCR; each CDR3 protein has one entry. The sample contains over 400,000 distinct CDR3 sequences, more than 15% of which appear only once. The chain has TRBV4-3 and TRBJ1-1, with D tentatively TRBD1 (6 bases). The sequenced sample consisted of blood, either unsorted or a sorted T cell fraction (not recorded which). The source of this sequence is a human donor who was either an allogeneic HSCT recipient or a stem cell or donor lymphocyte infusion donor (not recorded which). It is not recorded whose cells these are; they may come from a transplant donor. The CDR3 coding sequence is TGCGCCAGCAGCCAAGAAGGGGGGGCTCGCACTGAAGCTTTCTTT. Its protein product is CASSQEGGARTEAFF.